This TCR beta chain is drawn from a study of T cell repertoires in cytomegalovirus infection. This clonotype turned up a few times. What it recognizes is unknown. TCRdb fed the reads into MiXCR, producing one record per CDR3 protein. The sample shows 570,000 or so distinct CDR3 sequences, approximately 40% of them seen only once. There are 19 residues in the CDR3. V dropped 0 bases and J dropped 0; count of bases not matched to a gene: 8. The V gene's germline CDR1 is MGHRA and CDR2 YSYEKL. General study findings and limits: Identification of carriers of CMV plus the relevant HLA was performed using cumulative public TCR beta family frequency.

This receptor was identified in a human donor in good health (CMV status not recorded). Some clones in this sample may be carry-over from other donors' samples. The chain links TRBV4-1 to TRBJ2-4; 10 nucleotides line up with TRBD1. Specimen: cultured PBMCs, collected from culture after CMV antigen stimulation. CDR3 loop: CASSQEISRDRGAKNIQYF. CDR3 nucleotide sequence: TGCGCCAGCAGCCAAGAGATTTCCCGGGACAGGGGAGCCAAAAACATTCAGTACTTC.